The source of this T cell receptor beta chain is a study of T-cell memory formation after mild COVID-19 (dated by TCRdb to the early 2020s). About the study as a whole: TCR sequence clusters from the two donors were largely donor specific. Two young, previously healthy adult volunteers made up the cohort, one male and one female. In a couple of donors, T-cell clones that expanded and contracted after mild COVID-19 were followed by sequencing TCRalpha and TCRbeta repertoires longitudinally. What the work shows at the level of the full study, not this receptor alone: Contracting CD4+ clones were located mainly in the CM and EM memory subsets, whereas CD8+ clones were found to be enriched in EMRA. Whether the second-wave clones peaking on day 37 were SARS-CoV-2 specific was not confirmed. Clones that contracted from day 15 to 85 showed balanced CD4/CD8 phenotypes, whereas a second wave of clones that expanded from day 15 to 37 leaned towards CD4+. Some responding clones were detected in pre-infection memory, which suggested that pre-existing cross-reactive memory T cells had joined the SARS-CoV-2 response. The study covered only a couple of mild cases, and larger cohorts including severe cases with pre-infection samples were considered necessary.

Ficoll-Paque density gradient centrifugation was used to isolate PBMCs. Concerning this clonotype itself: Its antigen specificity is not known. No clone much larger than this one lies a single base away; base qualities are absent.

V gives up 6 bases and J gives up 3 bases, and the segment between their germline ends measures 8 bases. CDR1 DFQATT and CDR2 SNEGSKA were looked up in the germline V gene (reference sequence). Spanning cysteine to phenylalanine, the CDR3 consists of 11 amino acids. Of the read, only the CDR3 DNA is kept; its 33 bases are in frame from base 1. TCRdb names Illumina NovaSeq 6000 as the instrument used. TCRalpha and TCRbeta cDNA libraries were built by 5'RACE with constant-segment primers, adding sample barcodes and unique molecular identifiers. RNA was extracted from every sample with Trizol reagent. The libraries were amplified in two PCR steps, and the second step added a second sample barcode and Illumina TruSeq adapters. Sequencing of libraries was performed on an Illumina NovaSeq with 2 x 150 bp paired-end reads. In the original analysis: Reads were demultiplexed and collapsed into UMI-guided consensus sequences with migec v1.2.7. With mixcr v2.1.11, UMI consensuses were aligned to TRA and TRB V and J templates and assembled into clonotypes. Expanded or contracted clonotypes were those called significant by both edgeR and NoisET, with noise models trained on biological replicates. For edgeR calls, the cutoffs were a false discovery rate-adjusted p below 0.01 and a log2 fold-change threshold of 1. As an exploratory analysis of dynamics, max-normalized trajectories of the 1000 most abundant clonotypes were examined by PCA with hierarchical clustering. Separately sequenced CD4+ and CD8+ repertoires were used to assign a CD4 or CD8 phenotype to each responding clone. TCRdb itself trimmed the public reads at Q25 with fastp, ran MiXCR and retained productive beta chains. Entries are consolidated by CDR3 protein sequence, retaining the most common genes and DNA. The V and J calls come from TCRdb's annotation, not from the publication. Across this sample there are tens of thousands of distinct CDR3 sequences, with around 7% seen only once. The top ten clones comprise roughly 15% of the sample.

The sample taken for sequencing was PBMCs or a T cell subset sorted from them (not recorded which). The sequence is built from TRBV20-1 and TRBJ2-5, with TRBD1 as a weak D call on 6 bases. This TCR was sampled from an adult woman who had mild COVID-19 (a few samples of this study predate the infection). The sample titles of this study are shuffled in the database, so cell type and time point are left out; the donor was told from shared clones. The CDR3 protein is CSATGKETQYF. The nucleotide sequence reads TGCAGTGCCACAGGGAAAGAGACCCAGTACTTC.